The present T cell receptor delta chain was sequenced within a study of gamma-delta chains in newborns, infants, children. Study as a whole: Polyclonal expansion of innate γδ T cells after birth follows microbial exposure.

TCRdb redid clone calling on the reads using CATT. In the table there are under 13,000 delta-chain clones, around 3.5% of which are singletons. This clone was seen more than once but under ten times. Germline CDR1 is TSWWSYY and CDR2 is QGS. The CDR3 loop spans 17 amino acids. With 0 bases clipped from V and 8 bases from J, the junction kept 12 bases outside the gene matches. The sequenced sample consisted of blood. The sequence came from a child who was a newborn, infant or young child, either healthy, febrile or measles-vaccinated (not recorded which). The chain uses TRDV1 and TRDJ1; 10 bases line up with TRDD3. The CDR3 nucleotides are TGTGCTCTTGGGGAACTACCTCCGCAAGGGGGATACGCAAAACTCATCTTT. This sequence encodes CALGELPPQGGYAKLIF.